This is a list of T cell receptor beta chains from one sample in a study of blood T cells in healthy people across ages. TCRdb called the 5' RACE reads again in MiXCR, with one record for every CDR3 protein. Of under 700,000 distinct CDR3 sequences listed, around 24% were seen once; the top ten hold approximately 10%. These sequences were also reported in another study, on T cells of mothers and their children.

The sequenced sample was blood. Receptor source: a boy younger than 18 in good health. The CDR3 runs from the conserved cysteine through the conserved F or W.

v_call cdr3_aa
TRBV27 CASSPAGGSYGQYF
TRBV19 CASSGRGVYEQYF
TRBV28 CASSVAGKNTGELFF
TRBV5-4 CASSREGAYGYTF
TRBV20-1 CSASNLLSGRDKTNTEAFF
TRBV7-2 CASSSGTSRGFRYEQYF
TRBV14 CASSPRDRYYEQYF
TRBV9 CASSSGTGGAETQYF
TRBV15 CATSREDSLSEKLFF
TRBV5-8 CASSPDFGQFF
TRBV7-2 CASSPSVSYNEQFF
TRBV10-3 CAISDRSVCNEQFF
TRBV7-9 CASSPRTGKNTEAFF
TRBV5-1 CASSLGQGLLYEQYF
TRBV6-6 CASRPKGAWRNEQFF
TRBV5-1 CASSLWGNRGAYEQYF
TRBV24-1 CATSDPTNSREQGPNYGYTF
TRBV7-6 CASSNRDGWSHQHF
TRBV27 CASSAGGANVLTF
TRBV28 CASSINRGEQYF
TRBV11-2 CASSSSLQGMRETQYF
TRBV7-9 CASSPGQGEEKLFF
TRBV5-1 CASSPWTSGQETQYF
TRBV20-1 CSASFGTYEQYF
TRBV20-1 CSANDRSAGKLFF
TRBV20-1 CSSLRLGDTQYF
TRBV27 CASSSRTGKETQYF
TRBV7-9 CASSPGAIKLQYF
TRBV7-8 CASSLALGDGWNEQFF
TRBV20-1 CRLTGNNYGYTF
TRBV4-3 CASSQVGSGQFYNEQFF
TRBV7-9 CASSDRDRTYEQYF
TRBV27 CASSWPEQYF
TRBV6-2/TRBV6-3 CASSYRGLDTGELFF
TRBV27 CASSQTGGFSEAFF
TRBV6-2/TRBV6-3 CASSPPGGVNTEAFF
TRBV21-1 CASSKAGRRRKTQYF
TRBV5-1 CASSSPAGQGNSYEQYF
TRBV7-2 CATSERHNQETQYF
TRBV30 CAWSVGSGGGTGELFF
TRBV10-3 CAISEGSSPVYGYTF
TRBV7-3 CASSFSAQTSRTDTQYF
TRBV7-2 CASSLQGGDREQYF
TRBV2 CASSALSSGVEETQYF
TRBV28 CASSFLGGTQETQYF
TRBV6-5 CASSRQASNEKLFF
TRBV6-5 CASGGLPFSAFF
TRBV4-3 CASSQDSGSYGYTF
TRBV20-1 CSAYATGAPNYEQYF
TRBV20-1 CSAHDRRNYEQYF
TRBV28 CASSMGVAFF
TRBV4-2 CASSQDPGGSYNEQFF
TRBV3-1 CASSRGTGNYEQYF
TRBV7-3 CASSPQAGTSNNEQFF